Below, 8 T cell receptor beta chains from the same sample are listed, as sequenced in a study of T cells in Graves' hyperthyroidism and ophthalmopathy. Template material for amplifying TCR beta CDR3 regions consisted of RNA transcripts. The TCR CDR3 was amplified in a first-round RT-PCR using the HTBI primer set. TCRdb itself ran the multiplex PCR reads through MiXCR, one entry per CDR3 protein. The sample carries around 600,000 distinct CDR3 sequences, 45% recorded once. Sequencing input: peripheral blood or thyroid tissue (not recorded which). The receptor source for this set is an adult man with Graves' disease, either hyperthyroidism or ophthalmopathy (not recorded which).

This clonotype was observed a few times. The chain links TRBV7-9 to TRBJ2-7; D tentatively reads TRBD1 or TRBD2 (5 bases each). CDR3 length: 15 amino acids. Per germline, CDR1 SEHNR and CDR2 FQNEAQ (reference sequence). Trimming stripped 5 bases from V and 4 bases from J, with 18 bases between. Here the CDR3 reads CASSPTPGREYEQYF. CDR3 nucleotides: TGTGCCAGCAGCCCAACCCCGGGACGGGAATACGAGCAGTACTTC. Supplemented by reference TRBV7-9 and TRBJ2-7, the full variable domain reads DTGVSQNPRHKITKRGQNVTFRCDPISEHNRLYWYRQTLGQGPEFLTYFQNEAQLEKSRLLSDRFSAERPKGSFSTLEIQRTEQGDSAMYLCASSPTPGREYEQYFGPGTRLTVT.

With regard to this clonotype: At one boundary the junction diverges from the germline segment, which might be a read error. V and J are TRBV20-1 and TRBJ1-5; maybe TRBD1 (5 bases). Germline V lookup: CDR1 DFQATT, CDR2 SNEGSKA (reference sequence). The CDR3 is made up of 15 amino acids. The CDR3 sequence: CSAPTDKGYNQHQHF. CDR3 coding DNA: TGCAGTGCTCCTACGGACAAAGGGTACAATCAGCACCAGCATTTT.

The rearrangement uses TRBV20-1 and TRBJ2-7; the match to TRBD2 covers 9 bases. The CDR3 sequence is 16 residues long. After removal of 3 bases from V and 3 bases from J, the junction contained 12 bases not matched to a gene. The germline V gene has CDR1 DFQATT and CDR2 SNEGSKA (reference sequence). The CDR3 region has the DNA TGCAGTGCTAGGCTTAGCGGGAGAAATAGTTTCTACGAGCAGTACTTC. Translating gives CSARLSGRNSFYEQYF.

This clonotype was seen at least ten times. An end of the junction differs from the germline gene, which may be a read error. The chain has TRBV24-1 and TRBJ2-2; D gene uncertain. Germline V gene lookup returns CDR1 KGHDR and CDR2 SFDVKD. This CDR3 contains 13 residues. CDR3: CATSGLGTGELFF. CDR3 coding DNA: TGTGCCACCAGTGGTTTGGGGACCGGGGAGCTGTTTTTT.

This chain links TRBV7-3 with TRBJ1-6, with 9 nucleotides matching TRBD1. Trimming cost V 5 bases and J 8 bases; bases outside gene matches: 4. The CDR3 is 14 residues long. Germline CDR1 SGHTA, CDR2 FQGTGA. The CDR3 protein is CASSPGTGYSPLHF. Written as DNA, the CDR3 is TGTGCCAGCAGCCCCGGGACAGGGTATTCACCCCTCCACTTT.

The rearrangement uses TRBV7-8 and TRBJ1-5, with 8 bases that match TRBD1. The V and J ends lost 6 bases and 5 bases, in that order; junction bases with no gene match: 15. The length of the CDR3 is 17 residues. CDR1 SGHVS and CDR2 FQNEAQ come from the germline V gene. Written as DNA, the CDR3 is TGTGCCAGCAGTGCTAGGCCCGGACAGGGTCGCGATCAGCCCCAGCATTTT. It yields the protein CASSARPGQGRDQPQHF.

The table lists this clonotype with a few counts. The chain combines TRBV6-1 with TRBJ2-7, with TRBD1 identical over 10 bases. J gave up 0 bases and V 7 bases, and 6 bases lay outside the gene matches. CDR1 and CDR2 from the germline V gene are MNHNS and SASEGT. CDR3 size: 15 residues. CDR3 bases: TGTGCCAGCATGGGGACAGGGGTGTTCTCCTACGAGCAGTACTTC. It codes for CASMGTGVFSYEQYF.

The chain employs TRBV7-2 and TRBJ2-3; possible D gene TRBD2, 5 bases. V was pared by 5 bases and J by 1 base, with 19 bases between. Germline V lookup: CDR1 SGHTA, CDR2 FQGNSA. This CDR3 has 17 amino acids. CDR3 sequence: CASSNGVGAGGTDTQYF. The CDR3 nucleotides are TGTGCCAGCAGCAACGGCGTCGGCGCGGGTGGCACAGATACGCAGTATTTT.